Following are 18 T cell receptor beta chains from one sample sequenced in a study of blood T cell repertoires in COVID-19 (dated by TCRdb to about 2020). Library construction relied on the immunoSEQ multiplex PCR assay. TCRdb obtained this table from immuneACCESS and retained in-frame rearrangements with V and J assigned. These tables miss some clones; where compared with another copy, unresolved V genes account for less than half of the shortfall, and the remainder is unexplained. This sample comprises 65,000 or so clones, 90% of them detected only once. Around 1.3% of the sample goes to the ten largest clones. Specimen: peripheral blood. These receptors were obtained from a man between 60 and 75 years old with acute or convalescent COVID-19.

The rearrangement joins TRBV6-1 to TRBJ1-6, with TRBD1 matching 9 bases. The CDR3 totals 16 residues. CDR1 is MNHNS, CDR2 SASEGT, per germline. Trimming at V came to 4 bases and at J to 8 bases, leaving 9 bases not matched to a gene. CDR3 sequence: CASSVTTGGDYSPLHF. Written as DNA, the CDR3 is TGTGCCAGCAGTGTTACAACAGGGGGCGATTATTCACCCCTCCACTTT.

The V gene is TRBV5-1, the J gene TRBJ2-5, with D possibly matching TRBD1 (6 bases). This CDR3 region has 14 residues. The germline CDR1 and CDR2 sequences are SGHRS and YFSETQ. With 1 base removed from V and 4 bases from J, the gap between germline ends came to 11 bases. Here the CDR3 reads CASSLPQGGETQYF. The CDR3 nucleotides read TGCGCCAGCAGCTTGCCACAGGGTGGAGAGACCCAGTACTTC.

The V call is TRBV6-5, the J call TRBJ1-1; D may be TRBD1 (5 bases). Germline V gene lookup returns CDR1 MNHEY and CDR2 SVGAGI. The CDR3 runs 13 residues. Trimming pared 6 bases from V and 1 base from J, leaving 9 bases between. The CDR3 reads CASSPTGNTEAFF. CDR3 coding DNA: TGTGCCAGCAGCCCCACAGGGAACACTGAAGCTTTCTTT.

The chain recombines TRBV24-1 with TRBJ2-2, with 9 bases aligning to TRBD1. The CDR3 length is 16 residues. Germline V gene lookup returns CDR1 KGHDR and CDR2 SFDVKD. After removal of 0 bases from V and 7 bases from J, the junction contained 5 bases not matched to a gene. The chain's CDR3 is CATSDLTRTGVGELFF. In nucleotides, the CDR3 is TGTGCCACCAGTGATTTGACACGGACAGGGGTCGGGGAGCTGTTTTTT.

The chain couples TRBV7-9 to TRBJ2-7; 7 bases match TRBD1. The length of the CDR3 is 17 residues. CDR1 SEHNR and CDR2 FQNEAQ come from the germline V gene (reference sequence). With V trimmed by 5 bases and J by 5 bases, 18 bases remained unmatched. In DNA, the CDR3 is TGTGCCAGCAGCCAACAAAAGGACAGGCCGGGGAGCGACGAGCAGTACTTC. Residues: CASSQQKDRPGSDEQYF.

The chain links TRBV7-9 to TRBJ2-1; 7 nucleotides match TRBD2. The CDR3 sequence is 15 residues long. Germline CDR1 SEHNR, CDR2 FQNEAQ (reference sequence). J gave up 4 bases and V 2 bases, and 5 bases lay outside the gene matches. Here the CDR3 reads CASSLNGLGYNEQFF. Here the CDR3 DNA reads TGTGCCAGCAGCTTAAACGGACTAGGGTACAATGAGCAGTTCTTC.

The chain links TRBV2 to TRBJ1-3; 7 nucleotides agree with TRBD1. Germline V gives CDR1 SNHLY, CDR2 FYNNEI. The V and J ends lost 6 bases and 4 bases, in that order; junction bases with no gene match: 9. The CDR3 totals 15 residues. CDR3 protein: CASRTGRDSGNTIYF. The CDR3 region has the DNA TGTGCCAGCAGAACCGGCCGGGACAGCGGAAACACCATATATTTT.

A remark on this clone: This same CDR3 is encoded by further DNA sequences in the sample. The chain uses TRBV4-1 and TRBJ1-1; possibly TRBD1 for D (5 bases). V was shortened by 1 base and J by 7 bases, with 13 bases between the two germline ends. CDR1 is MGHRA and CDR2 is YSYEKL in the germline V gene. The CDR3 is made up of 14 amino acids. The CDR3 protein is CASSQATGGGEAFF. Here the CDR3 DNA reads TGCGCCAGCAGCCAAGCAACAGGCGGCGGTGAAGCTTTCTTT.

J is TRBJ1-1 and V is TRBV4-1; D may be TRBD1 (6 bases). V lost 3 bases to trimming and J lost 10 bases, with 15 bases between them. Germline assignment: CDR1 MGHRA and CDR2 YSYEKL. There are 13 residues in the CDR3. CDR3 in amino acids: CASSQDRISSAFF. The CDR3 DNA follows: TGCGCCAGCAGCCAGGACAGAATATCATCAGCTTTCTTT.

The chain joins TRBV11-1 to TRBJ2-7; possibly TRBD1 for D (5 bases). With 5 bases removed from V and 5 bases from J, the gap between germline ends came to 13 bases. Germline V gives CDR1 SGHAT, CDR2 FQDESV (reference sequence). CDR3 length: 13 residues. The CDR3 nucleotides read TGTGCCAGCAGCCTAAGAAGGGGCAACGAGCAGTACTTC. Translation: CASSLRRGNEQYF.

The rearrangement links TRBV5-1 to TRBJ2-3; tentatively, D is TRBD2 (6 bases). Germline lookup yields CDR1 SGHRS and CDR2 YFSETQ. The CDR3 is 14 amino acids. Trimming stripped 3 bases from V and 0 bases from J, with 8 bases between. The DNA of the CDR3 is TGCGCCAGCAGCTCGGGGGTGAGCACAGATACGCAGTATTTT. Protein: CASSSGVSTDTQYF.

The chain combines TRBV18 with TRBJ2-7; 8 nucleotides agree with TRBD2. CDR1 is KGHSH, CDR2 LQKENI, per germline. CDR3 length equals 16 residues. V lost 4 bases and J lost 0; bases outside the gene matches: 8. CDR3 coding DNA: TGTGCCAGCTCACTCAATAGCGGGGACACCTCCTACGAGCAGTACTTC. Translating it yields CASSLNSGDTSYEQYF.

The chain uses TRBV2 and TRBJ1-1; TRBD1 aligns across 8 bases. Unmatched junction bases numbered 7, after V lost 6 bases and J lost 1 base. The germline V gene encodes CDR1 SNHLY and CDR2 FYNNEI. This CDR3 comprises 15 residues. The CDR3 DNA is TGTGCCAGCAGAAGACAGGGGATCGGGAACACTGAAGCTTTCTTT. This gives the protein CASRRQGIGNTEAFF. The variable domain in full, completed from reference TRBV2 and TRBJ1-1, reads EPEVTQTPSHQVTQMGQEVILRCVPISNHLYFYWYRQILGQKVEFLVSFYNNEISEKSEIFDDQFSVERPDGSNFTLKIRSTKLEDSAMYFCASRRQGIGNTEAFFGQGTRLTVV.

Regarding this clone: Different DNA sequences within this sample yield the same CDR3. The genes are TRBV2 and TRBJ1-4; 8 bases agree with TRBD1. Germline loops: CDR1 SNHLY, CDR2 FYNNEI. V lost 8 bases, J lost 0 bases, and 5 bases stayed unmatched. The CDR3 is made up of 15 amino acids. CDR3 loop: CASSLDRATNEKLFF. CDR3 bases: TGTGCCAGCTCCTTGGACAGGGCAACTAATGAAAAACTGTTTTTT.

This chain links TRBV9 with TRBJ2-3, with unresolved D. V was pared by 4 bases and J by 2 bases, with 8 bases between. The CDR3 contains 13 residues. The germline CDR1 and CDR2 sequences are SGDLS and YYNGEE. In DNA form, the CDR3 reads TGTGCCAGCAGCAACTCCCCCACAGATACGCAGTATTTT. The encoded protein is CASSNSPTDTQYF.

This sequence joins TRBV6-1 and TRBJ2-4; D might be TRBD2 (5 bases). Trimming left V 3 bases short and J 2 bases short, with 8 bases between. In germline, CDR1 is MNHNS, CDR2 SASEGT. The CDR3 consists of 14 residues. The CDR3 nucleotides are TGTGCCAGCAGTGAGGGAGTAACCAAAAACATTCAGTACTTC. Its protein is CASSEGVTKNIQYF.

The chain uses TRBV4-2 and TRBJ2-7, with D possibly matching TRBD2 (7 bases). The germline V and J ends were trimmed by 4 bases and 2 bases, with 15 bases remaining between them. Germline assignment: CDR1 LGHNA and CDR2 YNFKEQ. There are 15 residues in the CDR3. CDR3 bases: TGTGCCAGCAGCCCCGAAGTCGGGGGGCCCTACGAGCAGTACTTC. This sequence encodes CASSPEVGGPYEQYF.

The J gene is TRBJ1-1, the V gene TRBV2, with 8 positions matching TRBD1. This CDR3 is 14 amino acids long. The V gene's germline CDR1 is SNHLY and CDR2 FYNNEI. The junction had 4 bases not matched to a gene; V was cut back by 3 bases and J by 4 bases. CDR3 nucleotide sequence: TGTGCCAGCAGTGAGACAGGGGTGAGCACTGAAGCTTTCTTT. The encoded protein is CASSETGVSTEAFF.